The 23 T cell receptor beta chains below come from one sample, sequenced in a study of neurological immune-mediated disorders. TCRdb reanalysed the 5' RACE reads using MiXCR and keeps one entry per CDR3 protein. The sample has about 48,000 distinct CDR3 sequences; about 2% are singletons. The sample taken for sequencing was PBMCs. These receptors all come from a woman in her 40s with multiple sclerosis.

This clonotype was picked up many times. The V call is TRBV6-5, the J call TRBJ2-7, with 7 nucleotides matching TRBD2. The germline V gene encodes CDR1 MNHEY and CDR2 SVGAGI. The CDR3 loop spans 14 amino acids. The V gene end was trimmed by 8 bases and the J gene end by 0 bases; junction bases not matched to a gene: 7. CDR3: CASQLAPSSYEQYF. CDR3 sequence (DNA): TGTGCCAGCCAACTAGCGCCGAGCTCCTACGAGCAGTACTTC.

In this sample, this clonotype turned up many times. The chain carries TRBV6-6 and TRBJ2-5; D remains unclear. The germline V and J ends were trimmed by 3 bases and 5 bases, with 7 bases remaining between them. CDR1 is MNHNY, CDR2 SVGAGI, per germline (reference sequence). This CDR3 region has 12 residues. In DNA, the CDR3 is TGTGCCAGCAGTTATGGGGTGGAGACCCAGTACTTC. Amino acids: CASSYGVETQYF.

This clonotype was counted many times. The chain links TRBV5-1 to TRBJ1-4; D is possibly TRBD1 (6 bases). The V and J ends lost 0 bases and 6 bases respectively, with 12 bases between them. The CDR3 loop spans 15 amino acids. CDR1 and CDR2 from the germline V gene are SGHRS and YFSETQ. In DNA form, the CDR3 reads TGCGCCAGCAGCTTGGTAGGACAGCCATATGAAAAACTGTTTTTT. This translates into CASSLVGQPYEKLFF.

There are many counts of this clonotype. The V and J genes are TRBV20-1 and TRBJ1-2; 7 positions match TRBD1. Germline V lookup: CDR1 DFQATT, CDR2 SNEGSKA (reference sequence). With 3 bases clipped from V and 4 bases from J, the junction kept 2 bases outside the gene matches. The CDR3 is 12 residues long. The chain's CDR3 is CSARGQFYGYTF. The CDR3 bases are TGCAGTGCTAGGGGACAGTTCTATGGCTACACCTTC.

In its sample, this clonotype was seen many times. The chain uses TRBV6-5 and TRBJ1-1; weak D call: TRBD1 (6 bases). Per germline, CDR1 MNHEY and CDR2 SVGAGI. The CDR3 is made up of 15 amino acids. V was trimmed by 2 bases and J by 0 bases, leaving 10 bases between them. CDR3 sequence (DNA): TGTGCCAGCAGTTACGGGGGGGCGTTGAACACTGAAGCTTTCTTT. It translates to CASSYGGALNTEAFF.

This clonotype appeared many times. The J gene is TRBJ1-1, the V gene TRBV20-1, with 11 nucleotides matching TRBD1. V shed 6 bases and J 4 bases; nucleotides not matched to a gene: 10. The CDR3 contains 15 residues. CDR1 DFQATT and CDR2 SNEGSKA come from the germline V gene (reference sequence). The CDR3 DNA follows: TGCAGTGCGGTGGACAGGGGGCGAGGTAGCACTGAAGCTTTCTTT. Protein product: CSAVDRGRGSTEAFF.

In this sample, this clonotype turned up many times. This chain joins TRBV7-9 and TRBJ2-7; D possibly corresponds to TRBD1 (6 bases). V shed 5 bases and J shed 3 bases, with 17 bases lying between them. The CDR3 loop spans 15 amino acids. CDR1 is SEHNR and CDR2 is FQNEAQ in the germline V gene (reference sequence). The CDR3 DNA follows: TGTGCCAGCAGCCAATCCGGGACATCGTTCTACGAGCAGTACTTC. Translating gives CASSQSGTSFYEQYF.

This clonotype was seen at least ten times. This rearrangement joins TRBV10-3 to TRBJ2-1; 14 bases align to TRBD2. There are 14 residues in the CDR3. The J segment lost 8 bases and the V segment lost 7 bases, leaving 4 bases of the junction unmatched. In germline, CDR1 is ENHRY, CDR2 SYGVKD. CDR3 sequence reads: CAIKVGLAGDEQFF. The CDR3 DNA reads as TGTGCCATCAAAGTGGGACTAGCGGGGGATGAGCAGTTCTTC.

This clonotype was detected many times. In nucleotides, the CDR3 is TGCGCCAGCAGCCGTATCGGACAGGGGTTCTACGAGCAGTACTTC. Translated: CASSRIGQGFYEQYF. This chain connects TRBV5-1 to TRBJ2-7, with 9 bases that match TRBD1. The CDR3 extends over 15 amino acids. V dropped 4 bases and J dropped 3; count of bases not matched to a gene: 8. Germline V gene data show CDR1 as SGHRS and CDR2 as YFSETQ.

This clonotype has a count of ten or more. CDR3 sequence reads: CASSFGGGYEQYF. DNA of the CDR3: TGCGCCAGCAGCTTCGGCGGGGGGTACGAGCAGTACTTC. The chain joins TRBV5-1 to TRBJ2-7; 8 nucleotides align to TRBD2. Germline V gene lookup returns CDR1 SGHRS and CDR2 YFSETQ. Trimming at V came to 2 bases and at J to 4 bases, leaving 2 bases not matched to a gene. CDR3 length: 13 residues.

This clonotype was detected ten times or more. The rearrangement links TRBV5-1 to TRBJ1-1; D gene ambiguous. The CDR3 loop spans 12 amino acids. In germline, CDR1 is SGHRS, CDR2 YFSETQ. The V end was cut by 3 bases, the J end by 10 bases, with 13 bases between. The CDR3 bases are TGCGCCAGCAGCTCCGACGGAGACCTAGCTTTCTTT. Residues: CASSSDGDLAFF.

In this sample, this clonotype turned up many times. CDR3 sequence reads: CSVEDRSVYGYTF. CDR3 DNA: TGCAGCGTTGAAGATCGCTCAGTCTATGGCTACACCTTC. This rearrangement joins TRBV29-1 to TRBJ1-2; D gene ambiguous. The CDR3 totals 13 residues. With 0 bases removed from V and 4 bases from J, the gap between germline ends came to 9 bases. Germline V lookup: CDR1 SQVTM, CDR2 ANQGSEA.

This clonotype was seen at least ten times. The chain recombines TRBV3-1 with TRBJ2-5, with 8 bases identical to TRBD2. There are 15 residues in the CDR3. The germline V gene encodes CDR1 LGHDT and CDR2 YNNKEL (reference sequence). With V trimmed by 1 base and J by 4 bases, 5 bases remained unmatched. CDR3 DNA sequence: TGTGCCAGCAGCCAAGTAACGGGGGGGCGAGAGACCCAGTACTTC. The encoded protein is CASSQVTGGRETQYF.

This clonotype was recorded many times. The chain combines TRBV15 with TRBJ1-4, with a tentative D call TRBD1 (6 bases). Looked up from germline, CDR1 is LNHNV and CDR2 is YYDKDF (reference sequence). This CDR3 is built from 15 residues. The germline V and J ends were trimmed by 4 bases and 0 bases, with 9 bases remaining between them. The CDR3 bases are TGTGCCACCAGCACCGGACAGTCAACTAATGAAAAACTGTTTTTT. Protein: CATSTGQSTNEKLFF.

This clonotype was observed at least ten times. In DNA form, the CDR3 reads TGTGCCAGCCAGACGACAGGGATTGACATTCAGTACTTC. Translation: CASQTTGIDIQYF. The V gene is TRBV28, the J gene TRBJ2-4; 7 nucleotides match TRBD1. Germline V lookup: CDR1 MDHEN, CDR2 SYDVKM. Trimming removed 8 bases from V and 8 bases from J; junction bases left unmatched: 9. The CDR3 contains 13 residues.

This clonotype is judged medium-sized. This chain connects TRBV20-1 to TRBJ2-3, with D possibly matching TRBD2 (6 bases). Germline-derived CDR1 and CDR2 are DFQATT and SNEGSKA (reference sequence). The V gene lost 6 bases and the J gene lost 0 bases, with 19 bases spanning the gap. CDR3 length: 16 amino acids. The CDR3 sequence: CSAAARGAASTDTQYF. CDR3 coding DNA: TGCAGTGCCGCGGCCCGCGGGGCGGCCAGCACAGATACGCAGTATTTT.

This clonotype was recorded many times. The gene calls are TRBV12-3 or TRBV12-4 and TRBJ2-3; D not resolved. With 1 base removed from V and 2 bases from J, the gap between germline ends came to 4 bases. The CDR3 runs 13 residues. CDR3 coding DNA: TGTGCCAGCAGTTTAGGCCCCACAGATACGCAGTATTTT. This gives the protein CASSLGPTDTQYF.

There are many counts of this clonotype. J is TRBJ1-1 and V is TRBV5-1; D unclear. The CDR3 extends over 13 amino acids. The V end lost 4 bases, the J end lost 1 base, and 8 bases lay between the germline ends. Germline V gene sequence: CDR1 SGHRS, CDR2 YFSETQ. The chain's CDR3 is CASSGIPNTEAFF. In DNA, the CDR3 is TGCGCCAGCAGCGGGATTCCGAACACTGAAGCTTTCTTT. Full variable domain (outside the CDR3, taken from reference TRBV5-1 and TRBJ1-1): KAGVTQTPRYLIKTRGQQVTLSCSPISGHRSVSWYQQTPGQGLQFLFEYFSETQRNKGNFPGRFSGRQFSNSRSEMNVSTLELGDSALYLCASSGIPNTEAFFGQGTRLTVV.

This clonotype was seen only a few times. The chain couples TRBV11-2 to TRBJ2-3; no clear D gene. The CDR3 totals 13 residues. CDR1 and CDR2 (germline): SGHAT, FQNNGV. V lost 1 base and J 10 bases, leaving 12 bases between the germline ends. DNA for the CDR3: TGTGCCAGCAGCTTAGGGACGGCCTGGGCGCAGTATTTT. This translates into CASSLGTAWAQYF.

This clonotype was counted ten times or more. The chain joins TRBV20-1 to TRBJ2-3; D not certain. The CDR3 is made up of 12 amino acids. Trimming removed 1 base from V and 2 bases from J, with 4 bases in between. Germline V gene sequence: CDR1 DFQATT, CDR2 SNEGSKA (reference sequence). CDR3: CSARVPTDTQYF. CDR3 nucleotides: TGCAGTGCTAGAGTGCCCACAGATACGCAGTATTTT.

Ten or more counts support this clonotype. The J gene is TRBJ1-1, the V gene TRBV20-1; possibly TRBD1 for D (6 bases). Germline loops: CDR1 DFQATT, CDR2 SNEGSKA (reference sequence). The CDR3 totals 14 residues. V gave up 6 bases and J gave up 6 bases, with 20 bases separating them. Written as DNA, the CDR3 is TGCAGTGCCGCGGACCCAGGACAGAGACCTGAAGCTTTCTTT. It encodes CSAADPGQRPEAFF.

This clonotype came up many times. The chain carries TRBV10-3 and TRBJ2-7; the match to TRBD2 covers 10 bases. CDR3 size: 14 residues. V shed 10 bases and J 5 bases; nucleotides not matched to a gene: 11. CDR1 is ENHRY, CDR2 SYGVKD, per germline. CDR3 nucleotide sequence: TGTGCCACCAACTCCGGGACTAGCGCCCACGAGCAGTACTTC. It codes for CATNSGTSAHEQYF.

Many counts were recorded for this clonotype. The chain is built from TRBV10-3 and TRBJ2-1, with 8 nucleotides matching TRBD2. Trimming took 5 bases from V and 5 from J; bases not matched to a gene: 5. CDR3 size: 14 residues. Looked up from germline, CDR1 is ENHRY and CDR2 is SYGVKD. The CDR3 DNA follows: TGTGCCATCAGTTACCGCGGGGGGAACAATGAGCAGTTCTTC. This sequence encodes CAISYRGGNNEQFF.